This T cell receptor (beta chain) was identified in a study of regulatory T cells in long-lasting Graves disease. Time point described: persistent/refractory GD, antithyroid drugs over 5 years with positive TRAb. PBMC-derived RNA was used for the TCR library. Investigators prepared the TCR beta libraries by applying iRepertoire HTBI primers and Arm-PCR of CDR3 regions. TCRdb re-analysed the multiplex PCR reads in MiXCR, keeping a single row per CDR3 protein. The repertoire holds hundreds of thousands of distinct CDR3 sequences, with about 18% as singletons. CDR1 and CDR2 (germline): DFQATT, SNEGSKA (reference sequence). The CDR3 is 15 amino acids. The V segment lost 5 bases and the J segment 5 bases; nucleotides outside the gene matches: 14.

The sample was peripheral blood mononuclear cells (PBMCs), taken when the disease was refractory, from a patient treated with antithyroid drugs. The J gene is TRBJ2-5, the V gene TRBV20-1, with 7 nucleotides matching TRBD2. The source of this sequence is a female donor with Graves disease. The CDR3 sequence is CSAPPPAGAGETQYF. CDR3 DNA sequence: TGCAGTGCTCCTCCTCCGGCGGGAGCTGGGGAGACCCAGTACTTC.